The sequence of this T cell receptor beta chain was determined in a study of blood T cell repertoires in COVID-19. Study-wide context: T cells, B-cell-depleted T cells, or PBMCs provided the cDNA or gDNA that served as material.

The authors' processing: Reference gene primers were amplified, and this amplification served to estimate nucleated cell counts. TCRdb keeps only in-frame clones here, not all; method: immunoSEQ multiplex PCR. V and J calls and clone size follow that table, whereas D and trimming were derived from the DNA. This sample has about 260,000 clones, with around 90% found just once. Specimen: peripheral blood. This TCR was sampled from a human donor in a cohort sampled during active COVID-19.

CDR3 sequence reads: CASSSLEGVNQPQHF. The CDR3 DNA is TGTGCCAGTAGTTCCCTCGAGGGGGTCAACCAGCCCCAGCATTTT. The rearrangement joins TRBV19 to TRBJ1-5, with D maybe TRBD1 (6 bases). V dropped 5 bases and J dropped 7 bases, with 18 bases sitting between them. CDR3 length: 15 residues. Germline-derived CDR1 and CDR2 are LNHDA and SQIVND (reference sequence). Filled out from reference TRBV19 and TRBJ1-5, the complete variable domain reads DGGITQSPKYLFRKEGQNVTLSCEQNLNHDAMYWYRQDPGQGLRLIYYSQIVNDFQKGDIAEGYSVSREKKESFPLTVTSAQKNPTAFYLCASSSLEGVNQPQHFGDGTRLSIL.